The text below deals with one T cell receptor (beta chain). Its antigen is unknown. This specimen comes from a study of monozygotic twins with inflammatory bowel disease. Study-level findings and limits: People with IBD had fewer clonotypes in common with others than healthy twins did, especially with disease activity. With inverse Simpson as the measure, TCRbeta diversity was lower in IBD patients than in healthy co-twins.

After re-calling the 5' RACE reads, TCRdb lists one entry per CDR3 protein, DNA absent. This sample's table reports some 210,000 distinct CDR3 sequences. Sequenced: blood. The receptor's source is a human donor with ulcerative colitis or Crohn's disease, or a healthy co-twin of an affected twin (not recorded which).

The chain's CDR3 is CASSGGGRNTEAFF. This sequence joins TRBV9 and TRBJ1-1. The germline V gene has CDR1 SGDLS and CDR2 YYNGEE. The CDR3 has 14 residues.